The T cell receptor (beta chain) under discussion was sequenced for a study of T cell repertoires in cytomegalovirus infection. For the study at large: Signatures in public TCR beta sequences pointed to both CMV infection and matching HLA type.

Overall study results and limits: Ex vivo, HLA-C-restricted CMV-specific TCR beta clonotypes prevailed over the rest of the response.

CDR3 length equals 17 residues. Trimming took off 1 base at V and 5 bases at J, with 18 bases between the two ends. Germline-derived CDR1 and CDR2 are LGHNA and YNFKEQ. This clonotype came up a few times. Its antigen is undetermined. TCRdb re-analysed the reads in MiXCR, keeping a single row per CDR3 protein. The repertoire holds 680,000 or so distinct CDR3 sequences, with approximately 33% as singletons. Sample: cultured PBMCs, taken from culture after CMV antigen stimulation. This chain connects TRBV4-2 to TRBJ1-5; D is possibly TRBD1 (5 bases). The TCR was taken from a human donor in good health (CMV status not recorded). Some clones in this sample may be carry-over from other donors' samples. This CDR3 reads CASSQGTSGRGYQPQHF. CDR3 nucleotides: TGTGCCAGCAGCCAAGGGACATCCGGGAGGGGTTATCAGCCCCAGCATTTT.